This TCR beta chain was observed in a study of cytomegalovirus exposure and HLA in healthy donors. Use of 60 Vbeta and 13 Jbeta primers characterized the PCR. The authors' processing: About 10 million shared chains were among roughly 81 million unique TCR beta chains counted in a later analysis. Sequenced by immunoSEQ multiplex PCR; TCRdb stores in-frame clones only, minus some. V, J and clone size reflect that table, while D and trimming were determined from the DNA. The sample's table shows roughly 60,000 clones. The sequenced sample was PBMCs. This receptor was obtained from a woman aged 18-35 years in good health and CMV-seronegative.

CDR3 amino acids: CAWSVETKQYF. Here the CDR3 DNA reads TGTGCCTGGAGTGTTGAGACTAAGCAGTACTTC. The gene calls are TRBV30 and TRBJ2-7; D possibly corresponds to TRBD2 (5 bases). The ends were cut back, 0 bases at V and 8 bases at J, with 8 bases in the middle. From germline, CDR1 is GTSNPN and CDR2 SVGIG (reference sequence). This CDR3 has 11 residues.